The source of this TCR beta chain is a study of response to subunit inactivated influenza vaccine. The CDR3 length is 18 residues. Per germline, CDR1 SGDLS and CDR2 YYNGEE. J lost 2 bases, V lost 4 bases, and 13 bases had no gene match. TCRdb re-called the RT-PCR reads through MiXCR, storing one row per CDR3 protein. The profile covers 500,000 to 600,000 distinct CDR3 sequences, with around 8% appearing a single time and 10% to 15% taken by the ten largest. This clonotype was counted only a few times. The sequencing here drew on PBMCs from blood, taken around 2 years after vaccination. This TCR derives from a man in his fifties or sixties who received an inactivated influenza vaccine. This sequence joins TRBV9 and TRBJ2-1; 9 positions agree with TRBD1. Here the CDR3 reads CASSPSGDRVDAYNEQFF. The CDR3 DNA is TGTGCCAGCAGCCCCAGCGGGGACAGGGTGGATGCCTACAATGAGCAGTTCTTC.